The source of this T cell receptor (beta chain) is a study of immune cell composition in non-small cell lung cancer. General study findings and limits: No significant correlation existed between pack-years smoked and tumour clonality. In adenocarcinoma, maximal tumour-associated clone frequency tracked TIL tumour reactivity. Tumour-associated clones >0.5% occurred in around 35% of adenocarcinomas, over 60% of squamous.

Sequencing was performed with immunoSEQ multiplex PCR; in TCRdb, only in-frame clones are kept and a portion is missing. The sample holds about 5,300 clones; roughly 88% are singletons and the top ten take 5.8%. Trimming removed 0 bases from V and 2 bases from J, with 8 bases in between. The CDR3 extends over 14 amino acids. In germline, CDR1 is LGHNA, CDR2 YSLEER. For this clone: The antigen remains undetermined.

Normal lung sampling was at least 3 cm from the tumour, as distant as possible. Frozen unsorted single-cell suspensions supplied the genomic DNA. This receptor was taken from a human donor with non-small cell lung cancer. Some clones in this sample may be carry-over from other donors' samples. The source material was non-adjacent lung tissue. The chain has TRBV4-3 and TRBJ2-7, with D unclear. CDR3 coding DNA: TGCGCCAGCAGCCAAGATTGGCAGACCTACGAGCAGTACTTC. It translates to CASSQDWQTYEQYF.